One sample yielded the 20 T cell receptor beta chains listed below, sequenced in a study of shared clonotypes between healthy human individuals. Produced via immunoSEQ multiplex PCR; TCRdb's table is partial and in-frame only. The sample includes 2 million to 2.5 million clones, approximately 90% seen only once; the top ten take more than 0.35%. Sequenced: naive CD4+ T cells from PBMCs. Subset denoted: CD45RA+ positively selected. Every receptor here comes from a man between 18 and 29 years old in good health. Some clones in this sample may be carry-over from other donors' samples.

V usage is TRBV18 and J usage is TRBJ1-5; 8 nucleotides line up with TRBD1. The CDR3 contains 17 residues. The trim removed 2 bases at V and 2 bases at J, leaving 8 bases unmatched. Germline CDR1 and CDR2: KGHSH and LQKENI. CDR3 sequence reads: CASSPSGTGQGNQPQHF. CDR3 DNA: TGTGCCAGCTCACCATCAGGGACAGGCCAAGGCAATCAGCCCCAGCATTTT.

In its sample, this clone was seen once. The gene calls are TRBV30 and TRBJ1-2; D gene ambiguous. The CDR3 covers 12 residues. Trimming stripped 5 bases from V and 4 bases from J, with 11 bases between. Germline-derived CDR1 and CDR2 are GTSNPN and SVGIG (reference sequence). CDR3 protein: CAWGEGLYGYTF. The CDR3 region has the DNA TGTGCCTGGGGGGAAGGCCTCTATGGCTACACCTTC.

J is TRBJ1-1 and V is TRBV5-1; D unclear. Trimming took 2 bases from V and 4 from J, leaving 9 bases between them. The CDR3 is 13 residues long. Germline assignment: CDR1 SGHRS and CDR2 YFSETQ. CDR3 nucleotide sequence: TGCGCCAGCAGCTTCGGGCAGTCCACTGAAGCTTTCTTT. Its translation: CASSFGQSTEAFF.

The V call is TRBV5-1, the J call TRBJ2-1, with 11 bases that match TRBD2. The CDR3 covers 16 residues. Germline V gene data show CDR1 as SGHRS and CDR2 as YFSETQ. The V gene end was trimmed by 0 bases and the J gene end by 7 bases; junction bases not matched to a gene: 6. CDR3 in amino acids: CASSLVLAGVMNEQFF. CDR3 sequence (DNA): TGCGCCAGCAGCTTGGTACTAGCGGGAGTTATGAATGAGCAGTTCTTC.

The chain joins TRBV19 to TRBJ2-2; D remains unclear. Trimming removed 5 bases at V and 9 bases at J, with 7 bases between. This CDR3 region has 11 residues. Germline values: CDR1 LNHDA, CDR2 SQIVND (reference sequence). The CDR3 DNA reads TGTGCCAGTAGTGAACGTTGGGAGCTGTTTTTT. It encodes CASSERWELFF.

The chain is built from TRBV7-2 and TRBJ2-5, with TRBD2 as a possible D gene (6 bases). CDR3 length equals 16 residues. V was trimmed by 2 bases and J by 1 base, leaving 14 bases between them. Germline-derived CDR1 and CDR2 are SGHTA and FQGNSA. The CDR3 region has the DNA TGTGCCAGCAGCTTACGGGTGGCCGGGGGCCAAGAGACCCAGTACTTC. Translation gives CASSLRVAGGQETQYF.

This clone was detected once. The J gene is TRBJ2-2, the V gene TRBV5-1; 7 bases agree with TRBD2. The CDR3 has 16 amino acids. The germline CDR1 and CDR2 sequences are SGHRS and YFSETQ. Germline trimming cut 1 base from V and 0 bases from J; bases unmatched to any gene: 3. The CDR3, as DNA: TGCGCCAGCAGCTTGTCCGGACTAGCGAACACCGGGGAGCTGTTTTTT. Translating it yields CASSLSGLANTGELFF. Supplemented by reference TRBV5-1 and TRBJ2-2, the full variable domain reads KAGVTQTPRYLIKTRGQQVTLSCSPISGHRSVSWYQQTPGQGLQFLFEYFSETQRNKGNFPGRFSGRQFSNSRSEMNVSTLELGDSALYLCASSLSGLANTGELFFGEGSRLTVL.

This chain connects TRBV18 to TRBJ2-5; 11 positions agree with TRBD2. Trimming removed 5 bases from V and 0 bases from J; junction bases left unmatched: 2. The CDR3 sequence is 15 residues long. In germline, CDR1 is KGHSH, CDR2 LQKENI. The CDR3: CASSLAGGNQETQYF. The CDR3 DNA follows: TGTGCCAGCTCATTAGCGGGAGGGAACCAAGAGACCCAGTACTTC.

With regard to this clone: This sample also contains other DNA sequences that code for the same CDR3. The rearrangement joins TRBV7-3 to TRBJ2-1; D is undetermined. From germline, CDR1 is SGHTA and CDR2 FQGTGA. The ends were cut back, 3 bases at V and 6 bases at J, with 6 bases in the middle. This CDR3 contains 12 residues. The CDR3 reads CASSLTPNEQFF. The CDR3, as DNA: TGTGCCAGCAGCTTGACCCCCAATGAGCAGTTCTTC.

This chain uses TRBV7-2 with TRBJ2-7; 10 positions agree with TRBD2. The germline V gene encodes CDR1 SGHTA and CDR2 FQGNSA. The length of the CDR3 is 18 residues. Unmatched junction bases numbered 10, after V lost 1 base and J lost 1 base. The CDR3 protein is CASSLGWSGRAESYEQYF. The CDR3 nucleotides are TGTGCCAGCAGCTTAGGGTGGAGCGGGAGGGCCGAATCCTACGAGCAGTACTTC.

The chain is built from TRBV7-2 and TRBJ1-2; 7 bases map to TRBD1. Germline assignment: CDR1 SGHTA and CDR2 FQGNSA. The CDR3 consists of 15 residues. The ends lost 8 bases at V and 6 bases at J; junction bases unmatched: 15. Written as DNA, the CDR3 is TGTGCCAGCGGATACAGGGGAGGGGGGCCAAATGGCTACACCTTC. This gives the protein CASGYRGGGPNGYTF.

The rearrangement uses TRBV19 and TRBJ1-1, with 8 bases matching TRBD1. This CDR3 has 13 amino acids. Per the germline V gene, CDR1 is LNHDA and CDR2 is SQIVND (reference sequence). With V trimmed by 8 bases and J by 5 bases, 7 bases remained unmatched. This chain's CDR3 is CASQPRGRTEAFF. Here the CDR3 DNA reads TGTGCCAGTCAACCCAGGGGGCGGACTGAAGCTTTCTTT. The variable domain in full, with the rest retrieved from reference TRBV19 and TRBJ1-1, is DGGITQSPKYLFRKEGQNVTLSCEQNLNHDAMYWYRQDPGQGLRLIYYSQIVNDFQKGDIAEGYSVSREKKESFPLTVTSAQKNPTAFYLCASQPRGRTEAFFGQGTRLTVV.

J is TRBJ1-2 and V is TRBV19; possible D gene TRBD1, 5 bases. Germline V gene lookup returns CDR1 LNHDA and CDR2 SQIVND (reference sequence). V dropped 8 bases and J dropped 13 bases, with 17 bases sitting between them. CDR3 length: 11 residues. The CDR3 sequence is CASQGPPLPTF. CDR3 coding DNA: TGTGCCAGTCAGGGCCCACCGCTACCCACCTTC.

This clone has only a few counts. Additional DNA sequences in this sample encode the identical CDR3. The chain joins TRBV9 to TRBJ2-5; TRBD1 matches 7 bases. The CDR3 runs 14 residues. The V gene's germline CDR1 is SGDLS and CDR2 YYNGEE. J gave up 1 base and V 0 bases, and 0 bases lay outside the gene matches. The CDR3 protein is CASSVGDSQETQYF. CDR3 nucleotide sequence: TGTGCCAGCAGCGTAGGGGACAGCCAAGAGACCCAGTACTTC.

The rearrangement links TRBV29-1 to TRBJ2-1; 7 nucleotides match TRBD2. The V gene end was trimmed by 7 bases and the J gene end by 8 bases; junction bases not matched to a gene: 8. The CDR3 runs 12 residues. Germline assignment: CDR1 SQVTM and CDR2 ANQGSEA. DNA of the CDR3: TGCAGCGCCGTAACGGGGGGAGATGAGCAGTTCTTC. This translates into CSAVTGGDEQFF.

This sequence joins TRBV5-4 and TRBJ1-4, with D possibly matching TRBD1 (5 bases). Trimming left V 7 bases short and J 8 bases short, with 15 bases between. Germline assignment: CDR1 SGHNT and CDR2 YYREEE (reference sequence). This CDR3 contains 13 residues. The CDR3 spells CASGRDQGEKLFF. The CDR3 nucleotides read TGTGCCAGCGGCCGGGACCAAGGGGAAAAACTGTTTTTT.

The genes are TRBV7-2 and TRBJ2-1; 8 bases are shared with TRBD2. The CDR3 consists of 15 residues. The V segment lost 7 bases and the J segment 3 bases; nucleotides outside the gene matches: 8. CDR1 and CDR2 from the germline V gene are SGHTA and FQGNSA. CDR3 DNA sequence: TGTGCCAGCACCCCGATAGCGGGACTCTACAATGAGCAGTTCTTC. Translating it yields CASTPIAGLYNEQFF. Using reference TRBV7-2 and TRBJ2-1 for the parts outside the CDR3, the full variable domain is GAGVSQSPSNKVTEKGKDVELRCDPISGHTALYWYRQSLGQGLEFLIYFQGNSAPDKSGLPSDRFSAERTGGSVSTLTIQRTQQEDSAVYLCASTPIAGLYNEQFFGPGTRLTVL.

This chain links TRBV6-5 with TRBJ2-7; D might be TRBD1 (6 bases). The CDR3 has 14 residues. With 6 bases removed from V and 1 base from J, the gap between germline ends came to 13 bases. Germline values: CDR1 MNHEY, CDR2 SVGAGI. CDR3 DNA sequence: TGTGCCAGCAGGACAGTAGGGGGATCCTACGAGCAGTACTTC. Translated: CASRTVGGSYEQYF.

The chain is built from TRBV2 and TRBJ2-7; TRBD2 matches at 14 bases. This CDR3 is built from 15 residues. The germline V gene has CDR1 SNHLY and CDR2 FYNNEI. V lost 7 bases to trimming and J lost 7 bases; unmatched junction nucleotides: 9. Written as DNA, the CDR3 is TGTGCCAGCACGAAGGGGACTAGCGGGAGCGGAGAGCAGTACTTC. It specifies CASTKGTSGSGEQYF.

The chain couples TRBV29-1 to TRBJ2-1; 9 bases align to TRBD2. Germline assignment: CDR1 SQVTM and CDR2 ANQGSEA. The length of the CDR3 is 17 residues. V lost 6 bases, J lost 0 bases, and 12 bases stayed unmatched. CDR3 sequence: CSVEVLAGHASYNEQFF. CDR3 bases: TGCAGCGTAGAGGTCCTAGCGGGACACGCCTCCTACAATGAGCAGTTCTTC.